This TCR beta chain derives from a study of early T cells in non-severe SARS-CoV-2 infection. A remark on this clonotype: Its specificity is unknown.

Study outcomes and limitations: Anti-spike CD8 responses were favored in VDJdb matching, and private and CD4 specificities were missed.

Each cDNA molecule carried a unique molecular identifier. MiXCR was run by TCRdb on the 5' RACE reads, yielding one entry per CDR3 protein. The sample holds tens of thousands of distinct CDR3 sequences, approximately 12% seen once. There are 13 residues in the CDR3. With V trimmed by 4 bases and J by 8 bases, 6 bases remained unmatched. Germline loops: CDR1 LGHDT, CDR2 YNNKEL (reference sequence). The chain links TRBV3-1 to TRBJ1-2; TRBD1 matches 8 bases. This sequence originates from an adult who was a healthcare worker with PCR-confirmed SARS-CoV-2 infection or an uninfected control (not recorded which). The material sequenced was whole blood, taken at baseline. The CDR3 is CASSLQGAHGYTF. DNA of the CDR3: TGTGCCAGCAGCCTCCAGGGGGCGCACGGCTACACCTTC.